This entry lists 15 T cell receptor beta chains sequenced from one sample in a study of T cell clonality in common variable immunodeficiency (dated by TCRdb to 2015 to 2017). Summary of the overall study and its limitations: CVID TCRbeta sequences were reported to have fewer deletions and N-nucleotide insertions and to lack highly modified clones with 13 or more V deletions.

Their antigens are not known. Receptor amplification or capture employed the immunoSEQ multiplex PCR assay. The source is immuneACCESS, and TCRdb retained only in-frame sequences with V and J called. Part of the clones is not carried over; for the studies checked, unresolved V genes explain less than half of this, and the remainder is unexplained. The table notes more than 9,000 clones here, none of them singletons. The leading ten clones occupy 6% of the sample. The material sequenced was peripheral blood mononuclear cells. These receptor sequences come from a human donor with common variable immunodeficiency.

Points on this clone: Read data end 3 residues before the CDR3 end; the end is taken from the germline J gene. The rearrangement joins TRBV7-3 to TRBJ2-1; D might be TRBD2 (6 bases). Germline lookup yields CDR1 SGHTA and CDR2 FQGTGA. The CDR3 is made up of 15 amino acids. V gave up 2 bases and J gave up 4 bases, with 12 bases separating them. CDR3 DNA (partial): TGTGCCAGCAGCTTAGCCGTTGGGGGGTACAATGAG. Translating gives CASSLAVGGYNE. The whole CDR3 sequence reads CASSLAVGGYNEQFF.

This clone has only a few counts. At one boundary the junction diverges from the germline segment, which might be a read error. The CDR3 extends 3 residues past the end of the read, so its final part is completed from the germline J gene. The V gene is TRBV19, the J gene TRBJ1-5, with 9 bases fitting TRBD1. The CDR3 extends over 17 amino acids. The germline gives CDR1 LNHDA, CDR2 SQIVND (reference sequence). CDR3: CASTPPTGGIGKQPQHF. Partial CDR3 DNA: TGTGCCAGTACCCCCCCGACAGGGGGAATTGGCAAGCAGCCC.

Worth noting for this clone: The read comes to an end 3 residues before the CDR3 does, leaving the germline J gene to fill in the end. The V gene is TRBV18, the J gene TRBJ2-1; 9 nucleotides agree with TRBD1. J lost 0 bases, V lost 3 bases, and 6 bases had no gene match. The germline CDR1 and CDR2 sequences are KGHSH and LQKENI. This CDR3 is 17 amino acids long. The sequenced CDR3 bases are TGTGCCAGCTCACCGGGCGGGACAGGGAGCTCCTACAATGAG. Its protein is CASSPGGTGSSYNE. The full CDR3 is CASSPGGTGSSYNEQFF.

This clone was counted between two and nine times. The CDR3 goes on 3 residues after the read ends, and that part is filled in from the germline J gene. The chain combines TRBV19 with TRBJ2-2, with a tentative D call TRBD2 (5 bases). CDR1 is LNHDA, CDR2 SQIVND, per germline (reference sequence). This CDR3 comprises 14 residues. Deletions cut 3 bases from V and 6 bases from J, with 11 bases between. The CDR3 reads CASSITYGAGELFF. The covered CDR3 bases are TGTGCCAGTAGTATCACGTACGGGGCCGGGGAG.

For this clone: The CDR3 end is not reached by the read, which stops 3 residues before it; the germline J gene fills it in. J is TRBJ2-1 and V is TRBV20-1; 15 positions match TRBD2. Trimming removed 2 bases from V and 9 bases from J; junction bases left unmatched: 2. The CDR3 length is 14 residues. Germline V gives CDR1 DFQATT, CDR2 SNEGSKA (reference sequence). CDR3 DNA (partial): TGCAGTGCTAGATCGGGACTAGCGGGAGGTGAG. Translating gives CSARSGLAGGE. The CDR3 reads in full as CSARSGLAGGEQFF.

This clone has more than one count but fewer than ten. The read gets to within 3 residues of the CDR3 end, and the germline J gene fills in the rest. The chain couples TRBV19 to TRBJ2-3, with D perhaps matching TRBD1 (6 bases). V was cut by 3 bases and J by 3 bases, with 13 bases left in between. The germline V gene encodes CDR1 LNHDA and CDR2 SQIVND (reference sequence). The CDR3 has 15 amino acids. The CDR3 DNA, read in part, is TGTGCCAGTAGTATTACTGGCAGGGGAACAGATACG. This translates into CASSITGRGTDT. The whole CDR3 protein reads CASSITGRGTDTQYF. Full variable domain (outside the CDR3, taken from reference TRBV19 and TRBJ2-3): DGGITQSPKYLFRKEGQNVTLSCEQNLNHDAMYWYRQDPGQGLRLIYYSQIVNDFQKGDIAEGYSVSREKKESFPLTVTSAQKNPTAFYLCASSITGRGTDTQYFGPGTRLTVL.

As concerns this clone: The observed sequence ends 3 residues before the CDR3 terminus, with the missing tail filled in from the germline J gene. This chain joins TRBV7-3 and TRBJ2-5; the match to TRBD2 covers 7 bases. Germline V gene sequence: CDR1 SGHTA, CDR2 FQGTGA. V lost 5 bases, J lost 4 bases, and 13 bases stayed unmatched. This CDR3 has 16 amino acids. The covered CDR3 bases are TGTGCCAGCAGCCCCGGGGTAGCGGGTGGGGCAGAGACC. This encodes CASSPGVAGGAET. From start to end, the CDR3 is CASSPGVAGGAETQYF.

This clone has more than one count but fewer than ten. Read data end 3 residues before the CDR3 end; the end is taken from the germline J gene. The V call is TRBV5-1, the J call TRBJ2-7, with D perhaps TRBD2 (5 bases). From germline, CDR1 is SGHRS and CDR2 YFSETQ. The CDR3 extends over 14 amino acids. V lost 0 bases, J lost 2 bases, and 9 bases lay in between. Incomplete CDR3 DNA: TGCGCCAGCAGCTTGGCCGGGGTAGCCTACGAG. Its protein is CASSLAGVAYE. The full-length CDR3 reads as CASSLAGVAYEQYF.

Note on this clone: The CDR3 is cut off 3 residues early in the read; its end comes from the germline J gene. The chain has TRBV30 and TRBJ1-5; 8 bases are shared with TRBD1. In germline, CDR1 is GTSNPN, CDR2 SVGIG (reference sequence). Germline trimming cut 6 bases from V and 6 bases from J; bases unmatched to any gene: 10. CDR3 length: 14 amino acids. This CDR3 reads CACENQGAGQPQHF. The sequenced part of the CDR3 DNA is TGTGCCTGCGAAAATCAGGGGGCAGGTCAGCCC.

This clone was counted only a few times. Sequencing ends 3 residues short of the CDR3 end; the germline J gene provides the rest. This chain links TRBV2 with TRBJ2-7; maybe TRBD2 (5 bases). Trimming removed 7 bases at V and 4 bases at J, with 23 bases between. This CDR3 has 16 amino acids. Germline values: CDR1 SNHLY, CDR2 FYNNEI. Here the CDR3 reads CASNSWASPSGYEQYF. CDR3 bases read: TGTGCCAGCAACTCTTGGGCTAGCCCGTCGGGGTACGAG.

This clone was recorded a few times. The CDR3 spells CSVARQLYNEQFF. The CDR3 DNA, read in part, is TGCAGCGTTGCCCGACAGCTATACAATGAG. The chain links TRBV29-1 to TRBJ2-1, with a tentative D call TRBD1 (5 bases). The read ends 3 residues before the CDR3 terminus; that terminus is restored from the germline J gene. This CDR3 contains 13 residues. V lost 4 bases to trimming and J lost 4 bases, with 11 bases between them. Germline CDR1 is SQVTM and CDR2 is ANQGSEA.

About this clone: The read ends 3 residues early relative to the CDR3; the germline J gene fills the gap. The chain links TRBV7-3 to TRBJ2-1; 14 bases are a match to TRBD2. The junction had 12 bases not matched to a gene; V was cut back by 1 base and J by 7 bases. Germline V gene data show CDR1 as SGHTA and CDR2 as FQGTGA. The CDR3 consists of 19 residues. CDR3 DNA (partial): TGTGCCAGCAGCTTAAGCGGGGGGACTAGCGGGAGAAGAGTGAATGAG. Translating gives CASSLSGGTSGRRVNE. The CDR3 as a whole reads CASSLSGGTSGRRVNEQFF.

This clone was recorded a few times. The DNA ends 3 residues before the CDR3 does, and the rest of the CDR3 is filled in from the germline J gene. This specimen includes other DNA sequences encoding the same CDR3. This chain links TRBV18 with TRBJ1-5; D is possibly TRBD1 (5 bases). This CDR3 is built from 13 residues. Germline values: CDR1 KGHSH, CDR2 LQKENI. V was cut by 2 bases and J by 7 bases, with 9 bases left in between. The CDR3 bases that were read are TGTGCCAGCTCACCAGGGGGGGGGCAGCCC. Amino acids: CASSPGGGQP. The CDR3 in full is CASSPGGGQPQHF.

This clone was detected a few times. The sequenced part of the CDR3 DNA is TGTGCCAGTAGTATTTTTCGCGGGGACACAGATACG. Its protein product is CASSIFRGDTDT. The entire CDR3 sequence reads CASSIFRGDTDTQYF. V is TRBV19 and J is TRBJ2-3; D might be TRBD2 (6 bases). With the read ending 3 residues before the CDR3 end, the germline J gene is used to fill in that end. Trimming removed 3 bases at V and 2 bases at J, with 12 bases between. CDR1 and CDR2 (germline): LNHDA, SQIVND (reference sequence). The CDR3 sequence is 15 residues long.

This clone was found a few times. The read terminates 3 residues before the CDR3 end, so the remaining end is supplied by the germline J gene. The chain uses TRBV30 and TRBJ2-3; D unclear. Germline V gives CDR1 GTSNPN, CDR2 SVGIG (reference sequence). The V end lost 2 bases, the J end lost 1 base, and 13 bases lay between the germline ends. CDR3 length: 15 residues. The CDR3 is CAWSISERGTDTQYF. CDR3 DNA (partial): TGTGCCTGGAGTATTAGTGAACGAGGCACAGATACG.